This T cell receptor (beta chain) was obtained from a study of shared clonotypes between healthy human individuals. V was trimmed by 2 bases and J by 0 bases, leaving 22 bases between them. CDR1 is SEHNR and CDR2 is FQNEAQ in the germline V gene (reference sequence). This CDR3 has 19 residues. Assay used: immunoSEQ multiplex PCR; TCRdb lists only in-frame clones, some missing. The sample carries 2 million to 2.5 million clones, approximately 95% recorded once. The J gene is TRBJ2-5, the V gene TRBV7-9; TRBD2 is a possible D gene (6 bases). Specimen: naive CD4+ T cells from PBMCs. Subset described: CD45RA+ positively selected. The TCR sequence derives from a man younger than 35 in good health. Some clones in this sample may be carry-over from other donors' samples. The CDR3 DNA reads as TGTGCCAGCAGCTTAAGAGGGCCCGGCGGGACGGTCTACCAAGAGACCCAGTACTTC. It codes for CASSLRGPGGTVYQETQYF.